The 28 T cell receptor beta chains below all came from one sample that was sequenced in a study of neoadjuvant anti-PD-1 for oral cavity cancer listed by TCRdb under 2021. What this sample's time point label stands for: after neoadjuvant nivolumab, at surgical resection. Library generation was performed with the immunoSEQ multiplex PCR assay. TCRdb obtained this table from immuneACCESS and retained in-frame rearrangements with V and J assigned. These tables miss some clones; where compared with another copy, unresolved V genes account for less than half of the shortfall, and the remainder is unexplained. The sample includes over 25,000 clones, with about 80% observed a single time. Clones ranked in the top ten supply 3.4% of the sample. This material consisted of PBMCs, taken after nivolumab (anti-PD-1) treatment. The receptors come from a person aged 40 to 85 with oral cavity squamous cell carcinoma.

The J gene is TRBJ2-7, the V gene TRBV28; 10 bases agree with TRBD2. CDR1 and CDR2 (germline): MDHEN, SYDVKM. The V and J ends lost 3 bases and 1 base, in that order; junction bases with no gene match: 6. CDR3 length: 16 amino acids. CDR3 sequence reads: CASSFSLAGLSYEQYF. CDR3 DNA sequence: TGTGCCAGCAGTTTCTCACTAGCGGGGTTATCCTACGAGCAGTACTTC.

This rearrangement joins TRBV28 to TRBJ1-5; TRBD1 is a possible D gene (5 bases). CDR1 is MDHEN and CDR2 is SYDVKM in the germline V gene. V lost 4 bases to trimming and J lost 4 bases, with 5 bases between them. This CDR3 has 12 amino acids. CDR3 region: CASSWGNQPQHF. The CDR3 bases are TGTGCCAGCAGTTGGGGGAATCAGCCCCAGCATTTT.

This chain connects TRBV4-3 to TRBJ2-1; D perhaps matches TRBD2 (6 bases). CDR1 LGHNA and CDR2 YSLEER come from the germline V gene. The CDR3 consists of 17 residues. V shed 0 bases and J shed 3 bases, with 15 bases lying between them. As DNA, the CDR3 is TGCGCCAGCAGCCAAGATCGCGTCGGGGGATTCTACAATGAGCAGTTCTTC. Encoded protein: CASSQDRVGGFYNEQFF.

Only a few counts were recorded for this clone. V gene TRBV19 combines with J gene TRBJ1-4; D gene ambiguous. The germline V and J ends were trimmed by 3 bases and 2 bases, with 7 bases remaining between them. The CDR3 runs to 14 residues. CDR1 is LNHDA and CDR2 is SQIVND in the germline V gene (reference sequence). CDR3 sequence (DNA): TGTGCCAGTAGTATGACGGGGACTAATGAAAAACTGTTTTTT. This sequence encodes CASSMTGTNEKLFF.

CDR3: CASRKDRAGQSGYTF. The CDR3 DNA reads TGTGCCAGTAGAAAGGACAGGGCTGGGCAGTCGGGCTACACCTTC. The chain has TRBV19 and TRBJ1-2; 8 nucleotides align to TRBD1. CDR1 is LNHDA, CDR2 SQIVND, per germline (reference sequence). V lost 6 bases, J lost 8 bases, and 14 bases stayed unmatched. The length of the CDR3 is 15 residues.

This chain connects TRBV4-2 to TRBJ1-1; D is ambiguous. This CDR3 is built from 15 residues. Trimming removed 1 base at V and 2 bases at J, with 11 bases between. Germline-derived CDR1 and CDR2 are LGHNA and YNFKEQ. CDR3 in amino acids: CASSQGPGDNTEAFF. CDR3 nucleotide sequence: TGTGCCAGCAGCCAAGGGCCCGGGGATAACACTGAAGCTTTCTTT.

This clone was seen only a few times. V is TRBV7-9 and J is TRBJ2-7; 7 bases are a match to TRBD1. This CDR3 comprises 15 residues. The germline gives CDR1 SEHNR, CDR2 FQNEAQ (reference sequence). With V trimmed by 5 bases and J by 4 bases, 11 bases remained unmatched. The CDR3, as DNA: TGTGCCAGCAGCCCCCGGAAAGGGGGCATATACGAGCAGTACTTC. It yields the protein CASSPRKGGIYEQYF. The variable domain in full, completed from reference TRBV7-9 and TRBJ2-7, reads DTGVSQNPRHKITKRGQNVTFRCDPISEHNRLYWYRQTLGQGPEFLTYFQNEAQLEKSRLLSDRFSAERPKGSFSTLEIQRTEQGDSAMYLCASSPRKGGIYEQYFGPGTRLTVT.

The V call is TRBV19, the J call TRBJ1-1; D unresolved. The germline V gene has CDR1 LNHDA and CDR2 SQIVND (reference sequence). Trimming took off 4 bases at V and 8 bases at J, with 14 bases between the two ends. The CDR3 runs to 13 residues. CDR3 DNA: TGTGCCAGTAGTACCCAAACCCTAGGGGAAGCTTTCTTT. It yields the protein CASSTQTLGEAFF.

The rearrangement uses TRBV5-6 and TRBJ1-2; D perhaps matches TRBD1 (6 bases). The V and J ends lost 4 bases and 8 bases respectively, with 9 bases between them. Germline values: CDR1 SGHDT, CDR2 YYEEEE. This CDR3 has 11 amino acids. CDR3 in amino acids: CASSHREGYTF. The DNA for the CDR3 is TGTGCCAGCAGCCACAGGGAGGGCTACACCTTC. Drawing the rest from reference TRBV5-6 and TRBJ1-2, the complete variable domain is DAGVTQSPTHLIKTRGQQVTLRCSPKSGHDTVSWYQQALGQGPQFIFQYYEEEERQRGNFPDRFSGHQFPNYSSELNVNALLLGDSALYLCASSHREGYTFGSGTRLTVV.

The chain is built from TRBV5-5 and TRBJ2-5; maybe TRBD2 (6 bases). The germline CDR1 and CDR2 sequences are SGHKS and YYEKEE (reference sequence). This CDR3 is 13 amino acids long. V dropped 7 bases and J dropped 4 bases, with 14 bases sitting between them. The CDR3 is CASRRLGGETQYF. CDR3 nucleotides: TGTGCCAGCCGAAGGTTGGGAGGAGAGACCCAGTACTTC.

The sample holds one count of this clone. The chain links TRBV7-2 to TRBJ1-2; tentative D call: TRBD1 (5 bases). Germline-derived CDR1 and CDR2 are SGHTA and FQGNSA. This CDR3 is built from 15 residues. Trimming took off 4 bases at V and 7 bases at J, with 19 bases between the two ends. The CDR3, as DNA: TGTGCCAGCAGCTCTGCCGGTGGGGGTAGAGGTGGCTACACCTTC. Translating gives CASSSAGGGRGGYTF.

The gene calls are TRBV5-8 and TRBJ2-7, with a tentative D call TRBD2 (5 bases). The CDR3 loop spans 13 amino acids. The V and J ends lost 0 bases and 7 bases respectively, with 11 bases between them. Germline V lookup: CDR1 SGHTS, CDR2 YDEGEE. CDR3 in DNA: TGTGCCAGCAGCTTGGGTCACGGACTGGAGCAGTACTTC. It yields the protein CASSLGHGLEQYF. Variable domain in full (rest from reference TRBV5-8 and TRBJ2-7): EAGVTQSPTHLIKTRGQQATLRCSPISGHTSVYWYQQALGLGLQFLLWYDEGEERNRGNFPPRFSGRQFPNYSSELNVNALELEDSALYLCASSLGHGLEQYFGPGTRLTVT.

The rearrangement joins TRBV4-3 to TRBJ2-7; 9 positions agree with TRBD1. Germline assignment: CDR1 LGHNA and CDR2 YSLEER. The CDR3 loop spans 16 amino acids. V shed 1 base, J shed 1 base, and the junction held 5 bases outside the gene matches. The CDR3 loop reads CASSQGSGTGSYEQYF. The CDR3 DNA sequence: TGCGCCAGCAGCCAAGGTAGTGGGACAGGGTCCTACGAGCAGTACTTC.

The chain employs TRBV5-1 and TRBJ1-2; TRBD1 agrees at 12 bases. The ends lost 4 bases at V and 4 bases at J; junction bases unmatched: 5. The CDR3 extends over 15 amino acids. CDR1 and CDR2 (germline): SGHRS, YFSETQ. CDR3 sequence reads: CASSQGTGGGYGYTF. The CDR3 nucleotides are TGCGCCAGCAGCCAAGGGACAGGGGGCGGCTATGGCTACACCTTC.

CDR3 loop: CANDRLAGGPDTQYF. The CDR3 nucleotides are TGTGCCAACGACCGACTAGCGGGGGGTCCAGATACGCAGTATTTT. The chain is built from TRBV19 and TRBJ2-3; 13 bases align to TRBD2. Germline loops: CDR1 LNHDA, CDR2 SQIVND (reference sequence). Unmatched junction bases numbered 8, after V lost 10 bases and J lost 4 bases. This CDR3 region has 15 residues.

The V gene is TRBV7-2, the J gene TRBJ2-5; the match to TRBD1 covers 8 bases. From germline, CDR1 is SGHTA and CDR2 FQGNSA. Losses at the gene ends were 2 bases for V and 4 bases for J; bases not matched to a gene: 6. The CDR3 has 15 amino acids. CDR3 DNA: TGTGCCAGCAGCTTAAGCGGACAGGGCGGAGAGACCCAGTACTTC. Translating it yields CASSLSGQGGETQYF.

J is TRBJ2-3 and V is TRBV9; 7 nucleotides agree with TRBD2. V was clipped by 1 base and J by 3 bases; unmatched bases: 5. Looked up from germline, CDR1 is SGDLS and CDR2 is YYNGEE. The CDR3 has 15 amino acids. The CDR3 loop is CASSVMGGMTDTQYF. CDR3 nucleotides: TGTGCCAGCAGCGTAATGGGGGGGATGACAGATACGCAGTATTTT.

The V gene is TRBV29-1, the J gene TRBJ2-5; possibly TRBD1 for D (5 bases). V was pared by 6 bases and J by 4 bases, with 15 bases between. The germline gives CDR1 SQVTM, CDR2 ANQGSEA. The length of the CDR3 is 13 residues. CDR3 loop: CSVVWTTGETQYF. CDR3 nucleotides: TGCAGCGTCGTATGGACAACTGGAGAGACCCAGTACTTC.

This chain uses TRBV29-1 with TRBJ2-1, with 11 bases matching TRBD2. CDR1 is SQVTM, CDR2 ANQGSEA, per germline. J was trimmed by 4 bases and V by 1 base; bases with no gene match: 6. The CDR3 is made up of 16 amino acids. CDR3: CSVEVSSGGIYNEQFF. The CDR3 DNA reads as TGCAGCGTTGAAGTGTCTAGCGGGGGGATTTACAATGAGCAGTTCTTC.

This rearrangement joins TRBV4-2 to TRBJ2-1; no clear D. Trimming removed 4 bases at V and 10 bases at J, with 17 bases between. The CDR3 contains 14 residues. The germline V gene has CDR1 LGHNA and CDR2 YNFKEQ. CDR3 region: CASSPLKEILEQFF. The CDR3 DNA follows: TGTGCCAGCAGCCCCCTTAAAGAGATCCTCGAGCAGTTCTTC.

The chain combines TRBV29-1 with TRBJ2-2; 7 bases match TRBD2. Germline CDR1 is SQVTM and CDR2 is ANQGSEA. This CDR3 is built from 12 residues. V gave up 6 bases and J gave up 13 bases; unmatched junction bases: 11. The CDR3 nucleotides are TGCAGCGTCCCGGGACTACCAGATGGGCTGTTTTTT. This codes for CSVPGLPDGLFF.

DNA for the CDR3: TGTGCCAGCAAGGCGGGGCCCCGGGAGACCCAGTACTTC. This codes for CASKAGPRETQYF. The rearrangement joins TRBV2 to TRBJ2-5, with D possibly TRBD2 on 6 matching bases. CDR3 length: 13 amino acids. V lost 7 bases, J lost 5 bases, and 14 bases lay in between. In germline, CDR1 is SNHLY, CDR2 FYNNEI.

The chain is built from TRBV6-1 and TRBJ2-3; D remains unclear. Between the trimmed V and J ends, which lost 7 bases and 4 bases, there was a span of 12 bases. Germline V gives CDR1 MNHNS, CDR2 SASEGT. This CDR3 spans 13 amino acids. CDR3 coding DNA: TGTGCCAGCAACCACGAGCCGTCAGATACGCAGTATTTT. Translation gives CASNHEPSDTQYF.

V is TRBV7-9 and J is TRBJ1-2; no reliable D call. V was clipped by 0 bases and J by 1 base, with 9 bases between them. The germline V gene has CDR1 SEHNR and CDR2 FQNEAQ (reference sequence). CDR3 size: 15 residues. CDR3: CASSLAAGDNYGYTF. The CDR3, as DNA: TGTGCCAGCAGCTTAGCGGCAGGAGATAACTATGGCTACACCTTC.

This clone was counted between two and nine times. J is TRBJ1-5 and V is TRBV6-5; 7 bases line up with TRBD1. V lost 5 bases to trimming and J lost 7 bases; unmatched junction nucleotides: 11. The CDR3 is 15 amino acids. CDR1 MNHEY and CDR2 SVGAGI come from the germline V gene. In DNA form, the CDR3 reads TGTGCCAGCAGTCCCGCTCGGACAGGTGGGCAGCCCCAGCATTTT. It specifies CASSPARTGGQPQHF.

The chain is built from TRBV27 and TRBJ1-5, with TRBD1 matching over 9 bases. The V gene's germline CDR1 is MNHEY and CDR2 SMNVEV (reference sequence). This CDR3 comprises 15 residues. The V and J ends lost 5 bases and 4 bases, in that order; junction bases with no gene match: 6. CDR3 amino acids: CASSEGTGWNQPQHF. CDR3 nucleotide sequence: TGTGCCAGCAGTGAAGGGACAGGGTGGAATCAGCCCCAGCATTTT.

J is TRBJ1-2 and V is TRBV5-6; 7 bases align to TRBD1. The V segment lost 4 bases and the J segment 2 bases; nucleotides outside the gene matches: 8. This CDR3 has 15 amino acids. Looked up from germline, CDR1 is SGHDT and CDR2 is YYEEEE. CDR3 in amino acids: CASSQWDRPNYGYTF. Written as DNA, the CDR3 is TGTGCCAGCAGCCAATGGGACAGACCGAACTATGGCTACACCTTC.

The chain has TRBV27 and TRBJ1-6, with 7 bases identical to TRBD1. This CDR3 contains 14 residues. The ends lost 3 bases at V and 8 bases at J; junction bases unmatched: 4. CDR1 MNHEY and CDR2 SMNVEV come from the germline V gene (reference sequence). The CDR3 loop reads CASSFEGAYSPLHF. The CDR3 DNA sequence: TGTGCCAGCAGTTTCGAGGGGGCCTATTCACCCCTCCACTTT.